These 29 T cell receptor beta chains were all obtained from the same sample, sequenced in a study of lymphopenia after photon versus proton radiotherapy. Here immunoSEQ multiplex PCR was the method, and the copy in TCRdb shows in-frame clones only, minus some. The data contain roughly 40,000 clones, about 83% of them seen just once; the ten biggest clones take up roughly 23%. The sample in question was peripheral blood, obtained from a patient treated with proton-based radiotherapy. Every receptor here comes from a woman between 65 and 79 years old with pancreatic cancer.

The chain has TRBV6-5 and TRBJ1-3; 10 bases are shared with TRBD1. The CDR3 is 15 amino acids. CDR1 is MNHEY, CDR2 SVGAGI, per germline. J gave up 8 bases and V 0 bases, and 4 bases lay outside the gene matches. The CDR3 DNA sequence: TGTGCCAGCAGTTACTCGACAGGGGGCGCGGACACCATATATTTT. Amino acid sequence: CASSYSTGGADTIYF.

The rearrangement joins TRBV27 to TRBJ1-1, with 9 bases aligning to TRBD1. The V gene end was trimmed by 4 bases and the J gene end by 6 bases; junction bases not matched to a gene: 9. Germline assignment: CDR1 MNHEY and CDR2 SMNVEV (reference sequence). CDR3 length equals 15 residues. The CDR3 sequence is CASSSLPGTGSEAFF. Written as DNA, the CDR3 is TGTGCCAGCAGTTCTCTACCCGGGACAGGGTCTGAAGCTTTCTTT.

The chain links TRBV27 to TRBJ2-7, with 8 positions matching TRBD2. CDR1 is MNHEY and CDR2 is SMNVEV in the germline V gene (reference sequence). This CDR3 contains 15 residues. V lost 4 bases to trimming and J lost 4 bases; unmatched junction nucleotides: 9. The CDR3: CASSSGTRIEYEQYF. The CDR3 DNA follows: TGTGCCAGCAGTTCCGGGACTAGAATAGAATACGAGCAGTACTTC.

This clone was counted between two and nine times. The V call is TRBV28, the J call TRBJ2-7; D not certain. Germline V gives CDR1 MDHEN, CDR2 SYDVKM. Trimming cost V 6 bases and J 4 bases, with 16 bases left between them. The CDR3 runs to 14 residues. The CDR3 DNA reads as TGTGCCAGCAGCCCCAGTGGGGTGAGATACGAGCAGTACTTC. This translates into CASSPSGVRYEQYF.

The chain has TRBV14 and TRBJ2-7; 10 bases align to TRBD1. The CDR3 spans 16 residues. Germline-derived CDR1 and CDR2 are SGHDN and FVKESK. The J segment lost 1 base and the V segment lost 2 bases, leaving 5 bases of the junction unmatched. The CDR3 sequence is CASSQNDRGQSYEQYF. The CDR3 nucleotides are TGTGCCAGCAGCCAAAACGACAGGGGGCAGTCCTACGAGCAGTACTTC.

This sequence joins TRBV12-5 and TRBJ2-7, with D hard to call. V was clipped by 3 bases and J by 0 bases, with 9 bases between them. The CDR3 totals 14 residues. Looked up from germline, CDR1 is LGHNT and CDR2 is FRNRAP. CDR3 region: CASGLGQASYEQYF. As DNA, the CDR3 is TGTGCTAGTGGTTTAGGGCAGGCCTCCTACGAGCAGTACTTC.

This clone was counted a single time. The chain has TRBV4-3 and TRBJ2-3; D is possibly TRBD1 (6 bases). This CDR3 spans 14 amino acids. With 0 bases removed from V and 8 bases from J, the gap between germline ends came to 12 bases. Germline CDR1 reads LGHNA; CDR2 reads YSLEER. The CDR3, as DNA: TGCGCCAGCAGCCAAGAAACAGGGTCGAGTACGCAGTATTTT. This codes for CASSQETGSSTQYF.

The CDR3 reads CSASLGRGYTF. As DNA, the CDR3 is TGCAGTGCCTCCCTCGGGCGCGGCTACACCTTC. The chain employs TRBV20-1 and TRBJ1-2; no clear D. There are 11 residues in the CDR3. Germline CDR1 reads DFQATT; CDR2 reads SNEGSKA (reference sequence). V was trimmed by 6 bases and J by 8 bases, leaving 13 bases between them.

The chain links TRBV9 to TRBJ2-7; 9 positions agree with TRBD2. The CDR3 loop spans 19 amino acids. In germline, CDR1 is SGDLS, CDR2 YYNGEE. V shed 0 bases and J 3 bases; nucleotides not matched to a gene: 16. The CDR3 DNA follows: TGTGCCAGCAGCGTAGTTCCTTCTCCGGCGGGAGGGCCTTTCTACGAGCAGTACTTC. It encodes CASSVVPSPAGGPFYEQYF.

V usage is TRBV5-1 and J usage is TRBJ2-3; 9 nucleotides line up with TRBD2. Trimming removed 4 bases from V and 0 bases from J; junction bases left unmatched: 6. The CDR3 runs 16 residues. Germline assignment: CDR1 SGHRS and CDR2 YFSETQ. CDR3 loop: CASSPGLAPSTDTQYF. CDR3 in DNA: TGCGCCAGCAGCCCGGGACTAGCACCTAGCACAGATACGCAGTATTTT.

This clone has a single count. CDR3 DNA: TGTGCCTGGAGTCCCTCGGATAATTCACCCCTCCACTTT. It is translated as CAWSPSDNSPLHF. The V and J genes are TRBV30 and TRBJ1-6; the D is unclear. The germline CDR1 and CDR2 sequences are GTSNPN and SVGIG (reference sequence). The CDR3 contains 13 residues. V gave up 2 bases and J gave up 5 bases, with 7 bases separating them.

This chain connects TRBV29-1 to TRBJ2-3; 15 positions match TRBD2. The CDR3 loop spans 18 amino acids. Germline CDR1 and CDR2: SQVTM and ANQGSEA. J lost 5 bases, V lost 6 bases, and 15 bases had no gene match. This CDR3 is CSVAAGLAGGKGKDTQYF. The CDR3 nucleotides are TGCAGCGTAGCCGCAGGACTAGCGGGAGGGAAAGGTAAAGATACGCAGTATTTT.

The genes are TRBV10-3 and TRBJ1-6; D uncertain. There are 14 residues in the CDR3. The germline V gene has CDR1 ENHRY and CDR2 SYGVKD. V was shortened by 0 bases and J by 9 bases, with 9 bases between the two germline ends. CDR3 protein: CAISESSHGSPLHF. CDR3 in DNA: TGTGCCATCAGTGAGTCGAGTCATGGTTCACCCCTCCACTTT.

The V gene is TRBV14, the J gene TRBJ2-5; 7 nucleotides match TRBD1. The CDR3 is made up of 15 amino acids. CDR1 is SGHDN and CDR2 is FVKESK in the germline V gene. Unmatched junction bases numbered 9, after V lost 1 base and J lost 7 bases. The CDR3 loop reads CASSQVSTGSGTQYF. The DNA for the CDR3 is TGTGCCAGCAGCCAAGTTTCGACAGGGTCTGGGACCCAGTACTTC.

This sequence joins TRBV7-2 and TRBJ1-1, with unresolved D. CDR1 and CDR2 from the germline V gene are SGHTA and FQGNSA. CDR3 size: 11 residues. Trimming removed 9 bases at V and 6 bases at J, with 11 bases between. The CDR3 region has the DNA TGTGCCAGTGCGGTGGGCCCTGAAGCTTTCTTT. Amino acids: CASAVGPEAFF.

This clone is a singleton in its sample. CDR3 nucleotides: TGTGCCTGGAGTGTAGAGGATCAGCCCCAGCATTTT. Translated: CAWSVEDQPQHF. This sequence joins TRBV30 and TRBJ1-5; D call uncertain. From germline, CDR1 is GTSNPN and CDR2 SVGIG (reference sequence). The CDR3 consists of 12 residues. V lost 0 bases to trimming and J lost 5 bases, with 5 bases between them.

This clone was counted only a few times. CDR3 protein: CASSLSENTIYF. The CDR3 bases are TGTGCCAGCAGTTTATCCGAAAACACCATATATTTT. The chain is built from TRBV28 and TRBJ1-3; D uncertain. This CDR3 contains 12 residues. In germline, CDR1 is MDHEN, CDR2 SYDVKM. Trimming removed 1 base from V and 6 bases from J, with 4 bases in between.

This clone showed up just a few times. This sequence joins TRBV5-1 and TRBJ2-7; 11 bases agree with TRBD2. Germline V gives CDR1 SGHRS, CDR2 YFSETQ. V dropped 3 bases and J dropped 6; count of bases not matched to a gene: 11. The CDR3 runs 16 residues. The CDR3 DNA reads TGCGCCAGCAGCTCAACGACTAGCGGGACCTCTCTCGAGCAGTACTTC. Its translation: CASSSTTSGTSLEQYF.

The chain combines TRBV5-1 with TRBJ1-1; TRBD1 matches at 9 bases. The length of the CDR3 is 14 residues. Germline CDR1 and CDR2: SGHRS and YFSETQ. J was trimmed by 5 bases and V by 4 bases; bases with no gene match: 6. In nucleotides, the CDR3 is TGCGCCAGCAGCGCCACAGGGGGCGGAACTGAAGCTTTCTTT. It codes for CASSATGGGTEAFF.

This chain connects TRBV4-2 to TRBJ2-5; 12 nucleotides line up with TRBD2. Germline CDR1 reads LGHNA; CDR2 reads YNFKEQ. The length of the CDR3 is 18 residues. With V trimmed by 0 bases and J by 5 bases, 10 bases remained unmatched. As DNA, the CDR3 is TGTGCCAGCAGCCAAGACCCCGCTAGCGGGAGGGCCTCCGAGACCCAGTACTTC. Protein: CASSQDPASGRASETQYF.

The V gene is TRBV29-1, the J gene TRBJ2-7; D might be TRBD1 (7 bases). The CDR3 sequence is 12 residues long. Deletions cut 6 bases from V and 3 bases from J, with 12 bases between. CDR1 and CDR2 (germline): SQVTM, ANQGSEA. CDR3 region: CSVAGQHYEQYF. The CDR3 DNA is TGCAGCGTCGCGGGACAGCACTACGAGCAGTACTTC.

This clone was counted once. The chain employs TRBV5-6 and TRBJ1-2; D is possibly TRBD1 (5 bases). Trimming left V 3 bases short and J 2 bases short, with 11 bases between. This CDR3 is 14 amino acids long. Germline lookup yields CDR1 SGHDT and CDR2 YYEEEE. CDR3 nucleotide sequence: TGTGCCAGCAGCTCCGGGACGTTCAACTATGGCTACACCTTC. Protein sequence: CASSSGTFNYGYTF.

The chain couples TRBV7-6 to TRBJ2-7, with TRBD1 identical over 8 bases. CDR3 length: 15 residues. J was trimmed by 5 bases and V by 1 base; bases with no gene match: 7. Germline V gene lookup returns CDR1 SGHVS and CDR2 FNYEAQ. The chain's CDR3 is CASSLGQGARHEQYF. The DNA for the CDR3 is TGTGCCAGCAGCTTAGGGCAGGGGGCGCGTCACGAGCAGTACTTC.

The CDR3 DNA is TGCAGTGCTAGACCCACGGGAGGCTACACCTTC. Protein: CSARPTGGYTF. The chain recombines TRBV20-1 with TRBJ1-2; the D is unclear. Germline CDR1 is DFQATT and CDR2 is SNEGSKA (reference sequence). Trimming cost V 2 bases and J 8 bases, with 9 bases left between them. This CDR3 has 11 amino acids.

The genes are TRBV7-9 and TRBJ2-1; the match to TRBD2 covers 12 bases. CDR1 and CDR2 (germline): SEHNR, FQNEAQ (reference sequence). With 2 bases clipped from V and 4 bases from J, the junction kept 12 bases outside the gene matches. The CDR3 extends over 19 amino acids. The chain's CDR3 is CASSLSGRTSGNPYNEQFF. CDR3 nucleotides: TGTGCCAGCAGCTTAAGTGGGAGGACTAGCGGGAACCCTTACAATGAGCAGTTCTTC.

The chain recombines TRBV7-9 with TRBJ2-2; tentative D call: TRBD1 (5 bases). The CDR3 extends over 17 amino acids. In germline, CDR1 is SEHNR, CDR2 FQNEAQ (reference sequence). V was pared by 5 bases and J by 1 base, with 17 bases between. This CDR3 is CASSAGWQFQNTGELFF. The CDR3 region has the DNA TGTGCCAGCAGCGCAGGGTGGCAGTTCCAGAACACCGGGGAGCTGTTTTTT.

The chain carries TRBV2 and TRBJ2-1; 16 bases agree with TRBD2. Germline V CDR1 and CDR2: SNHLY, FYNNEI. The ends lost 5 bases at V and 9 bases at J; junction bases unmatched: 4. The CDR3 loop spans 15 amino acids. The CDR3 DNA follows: TGTGCCAGCAGTACCGGGACTAGCGGGAGGGGTGAGCAGTTCTTC. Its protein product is CASSTGTSGRGEQFF. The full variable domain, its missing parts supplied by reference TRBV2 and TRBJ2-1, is EPEVTQTPSHQVTQMGQEVILRCVPISNHLYFYWYRQILGQKVEFLVSFYNNEISEKSEIFDDQFSVERPDGSNFTLKIRSTKLEDSAMYFCASSTGTSGRGEQFFGPGTRLTVL.

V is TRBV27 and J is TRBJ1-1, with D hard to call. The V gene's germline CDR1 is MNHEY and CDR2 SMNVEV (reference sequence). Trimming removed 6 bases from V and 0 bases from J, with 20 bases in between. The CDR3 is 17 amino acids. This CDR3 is CASSQVGPREVNTEAFF. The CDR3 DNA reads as TGTGCCAGCAGCCAAGTGGGTCCACGGGAGGTGAACACTGAAGCTTTCTTT.

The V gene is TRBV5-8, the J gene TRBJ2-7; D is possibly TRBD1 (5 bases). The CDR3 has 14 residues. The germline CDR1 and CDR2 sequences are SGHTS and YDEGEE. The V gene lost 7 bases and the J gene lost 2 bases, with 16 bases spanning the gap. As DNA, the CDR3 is TGTGCCAGCTCTCCCAGGGTTAGAACCTACGAGCAGTACTTC. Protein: CASSPRVRTYEQYF.